The TCR beta chain described here comes from a study of blood T cell repertoires in COVID-19. Study information: Collection of acute and convalescent COVID-19 samples took place in the United States, Italy and Spain. PBMCs, B-cell-depleted T cells, or T cells were the source of the cDNA or gDNA that made up the material.

Here immunoSEQ multiplex PCR was the method, and the copy in TCRdb shows in-frame clones only, minus some. Among around 130,000 clones, 80% to 90% were seen once, and the ten largest hold 15% to 20%. This CDR3 region has 15 residues. With V trimmed by 3 bases and J by 2 bases, 6 bases remained unmatched. The germline gives CDR1 MNHEY, CDR2 SVGAGI. The rearrangement uses TRBV6-5 and TRBJ1-2, with 7 bases identical to TRBD1. The sample consisted of peripheral blood. This TCR was sampled from a man aged 45-60 years with active or convalescent COVID-19. The CDR3 spells CASSYTGGGNYGYTF. CDR3 nucleotide sequence: TGTGCCAGCAGTTATACGGGAGGGGGCAACTATGGCTACACCTTC.